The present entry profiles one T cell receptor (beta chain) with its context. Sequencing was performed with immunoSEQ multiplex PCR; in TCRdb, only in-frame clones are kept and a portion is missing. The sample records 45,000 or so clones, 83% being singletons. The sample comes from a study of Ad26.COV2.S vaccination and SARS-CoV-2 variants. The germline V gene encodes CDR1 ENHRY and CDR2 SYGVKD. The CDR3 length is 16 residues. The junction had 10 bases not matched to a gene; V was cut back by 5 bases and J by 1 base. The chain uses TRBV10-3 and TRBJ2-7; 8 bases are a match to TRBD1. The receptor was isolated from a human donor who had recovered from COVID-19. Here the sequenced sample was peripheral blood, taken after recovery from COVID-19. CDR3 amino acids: CAISPGQGEGSYEQYF. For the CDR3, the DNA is TGTGCCATCAGTCCCGGACAGGGTGAGGGTTCCTACGAGCAGTACTTC.